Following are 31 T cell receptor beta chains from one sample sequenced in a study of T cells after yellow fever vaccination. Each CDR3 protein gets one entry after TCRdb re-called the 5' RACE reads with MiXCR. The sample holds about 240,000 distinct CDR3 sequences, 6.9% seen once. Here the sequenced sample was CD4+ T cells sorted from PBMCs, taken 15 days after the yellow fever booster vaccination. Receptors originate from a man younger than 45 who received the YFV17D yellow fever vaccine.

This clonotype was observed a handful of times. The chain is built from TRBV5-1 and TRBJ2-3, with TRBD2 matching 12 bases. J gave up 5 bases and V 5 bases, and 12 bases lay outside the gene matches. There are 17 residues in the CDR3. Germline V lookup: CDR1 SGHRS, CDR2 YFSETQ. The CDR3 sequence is CASSPVLAGGPGDTQYF. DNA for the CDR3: TGCGCCAGCAGTCCGGTCCTAGCGGGAGGGCCGGGAGATACGCAGTATTTT. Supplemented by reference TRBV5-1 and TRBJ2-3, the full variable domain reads KAGVTQTPRYLIKTRGQQVTLSCSPISGHRSVSWYQQTPGQGLQFLFEYFSETQRNKGNFPGRFSGRQFSNSRSEMNVSTLELGDSALYLCASSPVLAGGPGDTQYFGPGTRLTVL.

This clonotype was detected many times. The CDR3 DNA follows: TGTGCCAGCACGACAGGGGACTACGAGCAGTACTTC. Translation gives CASTTGDYEQYF. The chain couples TRBV28 to TRBJ2-7, with 8 bases fitting TRBD1. After removal of 7 bases from V and 3 bases from J, the junction contained 2 bases not matched to a gene. Germline V CDR1 and CDR2: MDHEN, SYDVKM. The CDR3 is 12 amino acids.

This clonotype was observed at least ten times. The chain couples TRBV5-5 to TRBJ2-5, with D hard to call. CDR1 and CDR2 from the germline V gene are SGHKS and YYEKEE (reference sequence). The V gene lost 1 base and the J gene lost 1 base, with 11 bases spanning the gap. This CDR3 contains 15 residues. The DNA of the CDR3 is TGTGCCAGCAGCTTGAGGGCAGGAGTCCAAGAGACCCAGTACTTC. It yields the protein CASSLRAGVQETQYF.

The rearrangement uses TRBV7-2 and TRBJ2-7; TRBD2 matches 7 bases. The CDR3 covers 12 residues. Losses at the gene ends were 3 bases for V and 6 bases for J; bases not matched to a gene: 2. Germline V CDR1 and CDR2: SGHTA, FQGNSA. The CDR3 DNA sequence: TGTGCCAGCAGCTTGACTAGCCTCGAGCAGTACTTC. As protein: CASSLTSLEQYF.

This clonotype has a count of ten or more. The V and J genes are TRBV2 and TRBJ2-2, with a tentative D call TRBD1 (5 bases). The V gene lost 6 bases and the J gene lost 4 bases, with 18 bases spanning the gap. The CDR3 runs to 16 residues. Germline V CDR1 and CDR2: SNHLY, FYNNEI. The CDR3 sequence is CASRGPTGMATGELFF. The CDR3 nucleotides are TGTGCCAGCAGGGGGCCGACGGGTATGGCCACCGGGGAGCTGTTTTTT.

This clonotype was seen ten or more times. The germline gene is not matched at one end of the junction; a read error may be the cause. CDR3 bases: TGTGCCAGCAGTCTAGCGGGAGAGCATATCACAGATACGCAGTATTTT. Protein product: CASSLAGEHITDTQYF. The rearrangement joins TRBV12-3 or TRBV12-4 to TRBJ2-3; 10 bases fit TRBD2. The CDR3 consists of 16 residues.

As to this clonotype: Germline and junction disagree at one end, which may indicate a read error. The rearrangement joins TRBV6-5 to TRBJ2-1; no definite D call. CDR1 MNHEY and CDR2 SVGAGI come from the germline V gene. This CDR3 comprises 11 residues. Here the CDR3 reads CARSYYNEQFF. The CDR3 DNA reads TGTGCCAGAAGTTACTACAATGAGCAGTTCTTC.

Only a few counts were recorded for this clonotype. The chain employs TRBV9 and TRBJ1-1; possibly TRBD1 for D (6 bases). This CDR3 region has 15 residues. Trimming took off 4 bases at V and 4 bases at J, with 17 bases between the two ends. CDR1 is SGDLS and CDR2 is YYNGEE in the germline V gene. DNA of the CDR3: TGTGCCAGCAGCCTTGAGCCGGGACATTGCACTGAAGCTTTCTTT. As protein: CASSLEPGHCTEAFF.

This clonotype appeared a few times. CDR3 in amino acids: CSAKDGSNTEAFF. CDR3 nucleotide sequence: TGCAGTGCGAAGGACGGATCGAACACTGAAGCTTTCTTT. This chain connects TRBV20-1 to TRBJ1-1, with no clear D. Trimming removed 6 bases from V and 1 base from J, with 12 bases in between. Germline loops: CDR1 DFQATT, CDR2 SNEGSKA (reference sequence). The CDR3 consists of 13 residues.

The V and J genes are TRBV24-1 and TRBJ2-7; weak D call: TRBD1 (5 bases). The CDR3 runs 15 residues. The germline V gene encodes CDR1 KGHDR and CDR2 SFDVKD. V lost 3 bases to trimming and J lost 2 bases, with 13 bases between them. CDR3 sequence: CATSDPDTSTYEQYF. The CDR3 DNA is TGTGCCACCAGTGATCCGGACACAAGTACCTACGAGCAGTACTTC.

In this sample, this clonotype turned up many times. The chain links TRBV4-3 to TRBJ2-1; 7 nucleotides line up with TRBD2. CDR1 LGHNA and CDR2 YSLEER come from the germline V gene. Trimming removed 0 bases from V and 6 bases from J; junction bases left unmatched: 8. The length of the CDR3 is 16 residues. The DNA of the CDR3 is TGCGCCAGCAGCCAAGATTTGGCGGGAGTGCTCAATGAGCAGTTCTTC. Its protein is CASSQDLAGVLNEQFF.

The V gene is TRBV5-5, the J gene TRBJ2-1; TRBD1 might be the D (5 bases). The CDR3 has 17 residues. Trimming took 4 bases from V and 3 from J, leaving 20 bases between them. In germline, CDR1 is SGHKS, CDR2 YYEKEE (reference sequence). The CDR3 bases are TGTGCCAGCAGCCCCTCCCACCCAGACAGCCACTACAATGAGCAGTTCTTC. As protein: CASSPSHPDSHYNEQFF.

CDR3 bases: TGCAGTGCTAGAGAGGGAGGGGTCGGGGAGACCCAGTACTTC. Translation: CSAREGGVGETQYF. This chain uses TRBV20-1 with TRBJ2-5, with 7 bases lining up with TRBD2. CDR3 length: 14 amino acids. Trimming removed 0 bases from V and 5 bases from J; junction bases left unmatched: 6. Germline CDR1 DFQATT, CDR2 SNEGSKA (reference sequence).

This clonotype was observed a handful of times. The CDR3 here is CASSSSSGGTDTQYF. CDR3 DNA: TGTGCCAGCTCGTCATCTAGCGGGGGGACAGATACGCAGTATTTT. The V call is TRBV18, the J call TRBJ2-3; 11 bases match TRBD2. CDR3 length: 15 amino acids. Germline V gene data show CDR1 as KGHSH and CDR2 as LQKENI. V shed 6 bases, J shed 3 bases, and the junction held 5 bases outside the gene matches.

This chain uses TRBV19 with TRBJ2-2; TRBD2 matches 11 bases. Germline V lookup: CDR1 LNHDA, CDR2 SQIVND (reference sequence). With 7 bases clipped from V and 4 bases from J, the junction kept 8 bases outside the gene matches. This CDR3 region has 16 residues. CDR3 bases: TGTGCCAGTAAGGAACTAGCGGGAGCGGGCACCGGGGAGCTGTTTTTT. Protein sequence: CASKELAGAGTGELFF.

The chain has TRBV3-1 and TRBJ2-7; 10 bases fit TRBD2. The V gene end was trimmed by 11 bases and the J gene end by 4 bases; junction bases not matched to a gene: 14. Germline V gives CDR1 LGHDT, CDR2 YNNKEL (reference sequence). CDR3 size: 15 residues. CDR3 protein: CACSRGLAVAYEQYF. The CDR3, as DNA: TGTGCCTGCTCCCGAGGACTAGCGGTTGCTTACGAGCAGTACTTC.

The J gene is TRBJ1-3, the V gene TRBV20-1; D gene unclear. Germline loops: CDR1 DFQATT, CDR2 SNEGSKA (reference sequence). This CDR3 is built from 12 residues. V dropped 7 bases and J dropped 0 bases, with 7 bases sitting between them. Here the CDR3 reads CSVGSSGNTIYF. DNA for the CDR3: TGCAGTGTTGGTTCCTCTGGAAACACCATATATTTT.

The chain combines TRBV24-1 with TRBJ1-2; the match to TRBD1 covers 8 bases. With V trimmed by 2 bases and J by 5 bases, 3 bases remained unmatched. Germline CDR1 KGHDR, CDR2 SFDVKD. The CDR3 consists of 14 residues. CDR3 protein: CATSDWDRQYGYTF. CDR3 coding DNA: TGTGCCACCAGTGATTGGGACAGGCAATATGGCTACACCTTC.

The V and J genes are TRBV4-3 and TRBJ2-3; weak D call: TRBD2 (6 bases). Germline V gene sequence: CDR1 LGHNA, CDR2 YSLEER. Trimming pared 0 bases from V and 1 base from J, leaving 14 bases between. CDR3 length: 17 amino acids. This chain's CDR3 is CASSQDLVGGGTDTQYF. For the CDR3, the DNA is TGCGCCAGCAGCCAAGATCTTGTGGGAGGTGGCACAGATACGCAGTATTTT.

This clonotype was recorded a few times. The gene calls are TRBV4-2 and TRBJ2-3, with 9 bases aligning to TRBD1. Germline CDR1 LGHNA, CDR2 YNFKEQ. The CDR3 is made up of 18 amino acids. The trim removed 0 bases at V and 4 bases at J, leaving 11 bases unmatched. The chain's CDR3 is CASSQDWGAGQGADTQYF. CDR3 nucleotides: TGTGCCAGCAGCCAAGATTGGGGGGCGGGACAGGGTGCAGATACGCAGTATTTT.

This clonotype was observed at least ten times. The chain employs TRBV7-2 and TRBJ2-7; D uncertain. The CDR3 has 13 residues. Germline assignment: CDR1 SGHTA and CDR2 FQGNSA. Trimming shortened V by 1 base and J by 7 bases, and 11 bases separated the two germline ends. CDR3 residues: CASSLDIFGEQYF. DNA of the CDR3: TGTGCCAGCAGCTTAGACATATTTGGGGAGCAGTACTTC.

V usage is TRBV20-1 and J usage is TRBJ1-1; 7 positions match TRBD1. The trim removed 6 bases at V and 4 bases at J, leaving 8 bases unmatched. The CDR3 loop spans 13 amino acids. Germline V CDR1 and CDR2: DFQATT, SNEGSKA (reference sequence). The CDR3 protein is CSALGAGGTEAFF. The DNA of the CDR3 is TGCAGTGCCCTTGGGGCAGGGGGCACTGAAGCTTTCTTT.

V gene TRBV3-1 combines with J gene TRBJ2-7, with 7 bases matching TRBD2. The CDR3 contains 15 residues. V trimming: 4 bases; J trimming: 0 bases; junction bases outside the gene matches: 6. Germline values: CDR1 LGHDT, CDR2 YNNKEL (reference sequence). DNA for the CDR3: TGTGCCAGCAGCCGCGCCGGGACTACCTCCTACGAGCAGTACTTC. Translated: CASSRAGTTSYEQYF.

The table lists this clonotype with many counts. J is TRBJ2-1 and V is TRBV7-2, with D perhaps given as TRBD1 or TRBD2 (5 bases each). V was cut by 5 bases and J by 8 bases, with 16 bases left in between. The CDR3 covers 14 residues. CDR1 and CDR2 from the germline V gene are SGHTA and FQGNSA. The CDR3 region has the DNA TGTGCCAGCAGCCCGGGACCCCCGGTTGATGAGCAGTTCTTC. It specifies CASSPGPPVDEQFF.

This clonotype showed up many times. CDR3 sequence: CASSERGWGDSQYF. In DNA, the CDR3 is TGTGCCAGCAGTGAAAGGGGGTGGGGGGATTCCCAGTACTTC. The rearrangement uses TRBV2 and TRBJ2-5; D is tentatively TRBD1 or TRBD2 (6 bases each). The CDR3 spans 14 residues. V gave up 2 bases and J gave up 9 bases, with 16 bases separating them. Germline-derived CDR1 and CDR2 are SNHLY and FYNNEI.

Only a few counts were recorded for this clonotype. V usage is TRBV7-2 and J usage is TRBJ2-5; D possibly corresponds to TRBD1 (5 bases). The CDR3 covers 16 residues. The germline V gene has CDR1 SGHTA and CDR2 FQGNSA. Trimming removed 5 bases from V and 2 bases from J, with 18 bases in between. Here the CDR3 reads CASSPHARDGQETQYF. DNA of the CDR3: TGTGCCAGCAGCCCCCATGCCAGGGATGGGCAAGAGACCCAGTACTTC.

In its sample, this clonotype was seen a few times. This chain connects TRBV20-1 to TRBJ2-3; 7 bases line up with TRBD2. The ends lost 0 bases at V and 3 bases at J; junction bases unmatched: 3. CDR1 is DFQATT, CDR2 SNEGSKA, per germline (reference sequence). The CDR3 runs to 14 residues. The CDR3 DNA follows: TGCAGTGCTAGAGATTGGACTAGGACAGATACGCAGTATTTT. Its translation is CSARDWTRTDTQYF.

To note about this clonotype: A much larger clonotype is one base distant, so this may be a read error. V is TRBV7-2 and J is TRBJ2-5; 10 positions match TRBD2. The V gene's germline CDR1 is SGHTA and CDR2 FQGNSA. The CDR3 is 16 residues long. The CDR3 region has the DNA TGTGCCAGCAGCTTATCTGGACTAGCGGACCATGAGACCCAGTACTTC. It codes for CASSLSGLADHETQYF.

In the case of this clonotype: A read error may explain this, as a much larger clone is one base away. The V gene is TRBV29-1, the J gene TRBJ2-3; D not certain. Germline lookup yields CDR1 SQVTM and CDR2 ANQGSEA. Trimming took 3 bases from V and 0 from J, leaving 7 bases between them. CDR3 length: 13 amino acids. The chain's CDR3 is CSVDTASTDTQYF. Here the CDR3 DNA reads TGCAGCGTTGATACGGCCAGCACAGATACGCAGTATTTT.

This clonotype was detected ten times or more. The CDR3 coding sequence is TGTGCCAGCAGCCTTTCCGGGACTTCCTACGAGCAGTACTTC. It specifies CASSLSGTSYEQYF. The rearrangement uses TRBV5-4 and TRBJ2-7, with a weak D call TRBD2 (6 bases). This CDR3 has 14 residues. Trimming cost V 4 bases and J 1 base, with 12 bases left between them. Germline V lookup: CDR1 SGHNT, CDR2 YYREEE (reference sequence).

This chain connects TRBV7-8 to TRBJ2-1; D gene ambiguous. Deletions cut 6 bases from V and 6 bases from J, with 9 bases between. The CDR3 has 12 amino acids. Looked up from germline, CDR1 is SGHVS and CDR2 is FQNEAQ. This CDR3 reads CASRRRVNEQFF. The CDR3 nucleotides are TGTGCCAGCAGGCGTCGTGTCAATGAGCAGTTCTTC.